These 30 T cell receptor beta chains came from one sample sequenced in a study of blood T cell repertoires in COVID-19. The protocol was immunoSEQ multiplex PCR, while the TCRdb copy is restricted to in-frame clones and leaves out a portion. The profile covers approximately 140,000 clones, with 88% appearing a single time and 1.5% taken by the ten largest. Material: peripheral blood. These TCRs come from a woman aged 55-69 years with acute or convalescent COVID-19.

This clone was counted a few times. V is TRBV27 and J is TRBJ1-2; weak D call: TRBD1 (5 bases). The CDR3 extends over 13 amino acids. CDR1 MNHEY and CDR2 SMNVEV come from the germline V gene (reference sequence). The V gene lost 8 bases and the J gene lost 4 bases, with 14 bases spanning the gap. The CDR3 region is CASGQRLGYGYTF. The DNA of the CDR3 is TGTGCCAGCGGACAACGATTGGGCTATGGCTACACCTTC.

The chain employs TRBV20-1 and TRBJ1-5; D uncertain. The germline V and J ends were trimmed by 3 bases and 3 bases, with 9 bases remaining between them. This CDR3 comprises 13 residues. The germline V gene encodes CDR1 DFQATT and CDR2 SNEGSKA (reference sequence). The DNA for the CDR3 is TGCAGTGCTAGTCCCGGTTTCAATCAGCCCCAGCATTTT. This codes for CSASPGFNQPQHF.

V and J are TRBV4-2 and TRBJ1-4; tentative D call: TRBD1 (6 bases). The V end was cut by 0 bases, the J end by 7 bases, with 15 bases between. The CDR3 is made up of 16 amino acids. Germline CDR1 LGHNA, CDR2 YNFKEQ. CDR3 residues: CASSQDPGVGGEKLFF. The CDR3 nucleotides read TGTGCCAGCAGCCAAGATCCAGGGGTAGGAGGTGAAAAACTGTTTTTT.

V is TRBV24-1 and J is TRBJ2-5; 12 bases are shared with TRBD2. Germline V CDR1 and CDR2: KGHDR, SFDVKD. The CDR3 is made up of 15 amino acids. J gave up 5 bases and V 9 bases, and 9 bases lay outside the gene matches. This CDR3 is CATSWTSGARETQYF. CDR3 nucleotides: TGTGCCACCTCTTGGACTAGCGGGGCTCGGGAGACCCAGTACTTC.

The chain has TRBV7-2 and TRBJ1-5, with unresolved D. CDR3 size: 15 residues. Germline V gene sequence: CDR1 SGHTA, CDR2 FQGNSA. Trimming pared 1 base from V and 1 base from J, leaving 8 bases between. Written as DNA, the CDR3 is TGTGCCAGCAGCTTAGGGCATTTAAGCAATCAGCCCCAGCATTTT. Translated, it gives CASSLGHLSNQPQHF.

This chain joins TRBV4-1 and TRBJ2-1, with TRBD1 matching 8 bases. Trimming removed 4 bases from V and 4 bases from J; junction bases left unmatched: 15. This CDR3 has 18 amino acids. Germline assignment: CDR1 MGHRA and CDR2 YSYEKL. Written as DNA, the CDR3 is TGCGCCAGCAGCCTCACGTGGTTGCGACAGGGGCGATACAATGAGCAGTTCTTC. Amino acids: CASSLTWLRQGRYNEQFF.

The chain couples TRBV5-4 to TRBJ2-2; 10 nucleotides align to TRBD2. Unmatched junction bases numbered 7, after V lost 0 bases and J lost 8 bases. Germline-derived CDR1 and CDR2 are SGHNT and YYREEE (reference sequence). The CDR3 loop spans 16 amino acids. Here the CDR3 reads CASSLGPAGGPGELFF. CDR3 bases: TGTGCCAGCAGCTTGGGCCCAGCGGGGGGGCCTGGGGAGCTGTTTTTT.

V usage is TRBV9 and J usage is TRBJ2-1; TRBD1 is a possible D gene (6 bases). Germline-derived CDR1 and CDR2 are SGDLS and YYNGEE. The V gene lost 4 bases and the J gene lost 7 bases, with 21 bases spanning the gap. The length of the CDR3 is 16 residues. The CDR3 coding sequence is TGTGCCAGCAGCCCCCCCACAGGGACCCAATTGAATGAGCAGTTCTTC. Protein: CASSPPTGTQLNEQFF.

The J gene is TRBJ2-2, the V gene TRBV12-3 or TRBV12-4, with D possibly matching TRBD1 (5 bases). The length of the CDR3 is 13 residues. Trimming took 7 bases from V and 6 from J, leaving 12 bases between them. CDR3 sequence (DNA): TGTGCCAGCATGTTCAGGGCGGCCGGGGAGCTGTTTTTT. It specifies CASMFRAAGELFF.

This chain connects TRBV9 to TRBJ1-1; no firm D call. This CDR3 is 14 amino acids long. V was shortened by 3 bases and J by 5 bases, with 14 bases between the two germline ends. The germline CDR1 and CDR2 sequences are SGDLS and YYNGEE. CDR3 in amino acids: CASSARDEQTEAFF. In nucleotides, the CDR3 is TGTGCCAGCAGCGCGAGAGATGAACAGACTGAAGCTTTCTTT.

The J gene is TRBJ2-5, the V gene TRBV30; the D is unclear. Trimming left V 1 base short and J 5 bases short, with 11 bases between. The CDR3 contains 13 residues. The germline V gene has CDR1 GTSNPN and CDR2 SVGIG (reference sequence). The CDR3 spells CAWSGGPAETQYF. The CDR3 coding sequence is TGTGCCTGGAGTGGTGGGCCGGCGGAGACCCAGTACTTC.

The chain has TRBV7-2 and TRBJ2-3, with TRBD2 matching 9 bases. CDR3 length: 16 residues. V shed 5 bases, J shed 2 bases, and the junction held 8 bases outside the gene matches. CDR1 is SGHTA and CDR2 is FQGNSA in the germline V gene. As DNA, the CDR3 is TGTGCCAGCAGCCCCCTCCTAGCGGGGTCCACAGATACGCAGTATTTT. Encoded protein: CASSPLLAGSTDTQYF.

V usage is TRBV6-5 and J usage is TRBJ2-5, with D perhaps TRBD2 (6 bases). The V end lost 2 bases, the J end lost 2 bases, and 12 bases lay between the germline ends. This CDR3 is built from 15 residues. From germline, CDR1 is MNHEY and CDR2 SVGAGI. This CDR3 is CASSYGGGGQETQYF. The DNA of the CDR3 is TGTGCCAGCAGTTACGGGGGAGGAGGACAAGAGACCCAGTACTTC.

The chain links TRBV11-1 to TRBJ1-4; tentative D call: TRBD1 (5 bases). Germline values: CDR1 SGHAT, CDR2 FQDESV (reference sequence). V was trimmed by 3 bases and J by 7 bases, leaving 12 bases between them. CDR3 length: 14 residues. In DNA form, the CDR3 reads TGTGCCAGCAGCTTTATGGGGCTCGGTGAAAAACTGTTTTTT. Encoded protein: CASSFMGLGEKLFF.

The CDR3 is CASSLSVDNSYNEQFF. The CDR3 region has the DNA TGTGCCAGCAGCTTATCAGTAGACAACTCCTACAATGAGCAGTTCTTC. The gene calls are TRBV11-2 and TRBJ2-1; D not certain. Germline V CDR1 and CDR2: SGHAT, FQNNGV. The CDR3 loop spans 16 amino acids. V was cut by 2 bases and J by 0 bases, with 11 bases left in between.

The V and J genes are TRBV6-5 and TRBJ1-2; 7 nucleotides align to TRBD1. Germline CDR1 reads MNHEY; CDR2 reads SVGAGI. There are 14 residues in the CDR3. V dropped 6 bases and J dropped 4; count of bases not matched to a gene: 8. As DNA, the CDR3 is TGTGCCAGCAGAGGGGGCGCCGGGATCTATGGCTACACCTTC. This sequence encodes CASRGGAGIYGYTF.

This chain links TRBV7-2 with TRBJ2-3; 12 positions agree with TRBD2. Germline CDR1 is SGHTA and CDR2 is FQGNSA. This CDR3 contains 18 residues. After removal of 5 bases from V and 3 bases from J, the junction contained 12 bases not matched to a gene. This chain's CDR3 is CASSIRLAGALMTDTQYF. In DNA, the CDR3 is TGTGCCAGCAGCATTAGACTAGCGGGGGCCCTAATGACAGATACGCAGTATTTT.

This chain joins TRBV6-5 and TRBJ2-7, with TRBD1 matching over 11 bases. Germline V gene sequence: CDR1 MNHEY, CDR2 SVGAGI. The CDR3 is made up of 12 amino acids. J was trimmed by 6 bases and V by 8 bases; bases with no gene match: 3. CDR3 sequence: CASRDRGIEQYF. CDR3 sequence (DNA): TGTGCCAGCCGGGACAGGGGGATCGAGCAGTACTTC.

Here the CDR3 reads CASSHRIGGNDSPLHF. The CDR3 DNA sequence: TGTGCCAGCAGTCATCGTATAGGGGGCAACGATTCACCCCTCCACTTT. The chain has TRBV7-2 and TRBJ1-6; 7 positions agree with TRBD1. The germline V gene has CDR1 SGHTA and CDR2 FQGNSA. V lost 6 bases and J lost 8; bases outside the gene matches: 13. The CDR3 contains 16 residues.

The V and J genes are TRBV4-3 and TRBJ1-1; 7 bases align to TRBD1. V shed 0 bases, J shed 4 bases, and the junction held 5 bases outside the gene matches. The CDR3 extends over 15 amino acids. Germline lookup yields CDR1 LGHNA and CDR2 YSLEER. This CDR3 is CASSQETTGLTEAFF. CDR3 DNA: TGCGCCAGCAGCCAAGAGACGACAGGGCTCACTGAAGCTTTCTTT.

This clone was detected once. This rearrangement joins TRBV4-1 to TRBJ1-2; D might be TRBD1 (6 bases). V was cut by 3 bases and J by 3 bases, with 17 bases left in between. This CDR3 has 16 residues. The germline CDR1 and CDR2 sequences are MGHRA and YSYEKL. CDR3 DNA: TGCGCCAGCAGCCATGTCGGCCGGCAGGGGTACTATGGCTACACCTTC. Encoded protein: CASSHVGRQGYYGYTF.

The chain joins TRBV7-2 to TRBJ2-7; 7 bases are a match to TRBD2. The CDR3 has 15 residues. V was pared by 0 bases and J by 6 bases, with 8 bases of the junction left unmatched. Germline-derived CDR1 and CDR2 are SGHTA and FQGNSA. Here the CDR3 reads CASSLASGGISEQYF. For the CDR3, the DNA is TGTGCCAGCAGCTTAGCGTCGGGGGGAATATCCGAGCAGTACTTC.

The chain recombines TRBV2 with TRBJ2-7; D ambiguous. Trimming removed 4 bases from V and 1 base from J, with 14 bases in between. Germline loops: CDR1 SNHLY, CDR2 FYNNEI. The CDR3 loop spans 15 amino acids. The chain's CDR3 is CASSVFPRSSYEQYF. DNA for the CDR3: TGTGCCAGCAGTGTTTTCCCGAGGTCGTCCTACGAGCAGTACTTC.

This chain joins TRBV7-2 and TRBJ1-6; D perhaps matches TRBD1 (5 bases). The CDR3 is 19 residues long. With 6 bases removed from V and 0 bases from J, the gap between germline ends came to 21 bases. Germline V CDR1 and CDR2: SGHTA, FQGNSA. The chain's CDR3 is CASSQKAGRYSSYNSPLHF. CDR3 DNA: TGTGCCAGCAGTCAAAAGGCGGGACGGTATAGCTCCTATAATTCACCCCTCCACTTT.

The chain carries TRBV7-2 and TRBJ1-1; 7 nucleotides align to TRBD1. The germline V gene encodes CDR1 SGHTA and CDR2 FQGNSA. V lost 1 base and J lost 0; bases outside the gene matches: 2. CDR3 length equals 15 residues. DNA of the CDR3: TGTGCCAGCAGCTTAGGACAGGGCCTGAACACTGAAGCTTTCTTT. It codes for CASSLGQGLNTEAFF.

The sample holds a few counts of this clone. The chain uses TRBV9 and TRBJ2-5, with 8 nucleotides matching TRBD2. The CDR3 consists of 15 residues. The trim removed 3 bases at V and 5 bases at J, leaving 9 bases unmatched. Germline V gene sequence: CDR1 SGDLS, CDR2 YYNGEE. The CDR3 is CASSATGTRWETQYF. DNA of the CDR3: TGTGCCAGCAGCGCGACCGGGACTAGGTGGGAGACCCAGTACTTC.

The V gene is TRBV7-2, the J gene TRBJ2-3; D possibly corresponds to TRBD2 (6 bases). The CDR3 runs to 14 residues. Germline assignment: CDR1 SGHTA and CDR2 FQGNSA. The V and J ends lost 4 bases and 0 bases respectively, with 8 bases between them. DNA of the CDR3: TGTGCCAGCAGCTATGGGGGGAGCACAGATACGCAGTATTTT. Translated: CASSYGGSTDTQYF.

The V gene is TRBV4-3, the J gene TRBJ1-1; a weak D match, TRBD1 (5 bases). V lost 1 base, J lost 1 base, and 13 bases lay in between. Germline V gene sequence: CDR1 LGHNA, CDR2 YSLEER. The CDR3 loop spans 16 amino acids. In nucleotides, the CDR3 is TGCGCCAGCAGCCAAGGGGGGGGGTTTCCGAACACTGAAGCTTTCTTT. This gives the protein CASSQGGGFPNTEAFF.

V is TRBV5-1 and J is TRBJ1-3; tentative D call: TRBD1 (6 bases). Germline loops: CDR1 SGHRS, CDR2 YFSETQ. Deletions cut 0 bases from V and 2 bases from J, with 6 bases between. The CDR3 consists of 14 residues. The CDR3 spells CASSLGGPGNTIYF. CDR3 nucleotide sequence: TGCGCCAGCAGCTTGGGGGGGCCTGGAAACACCATATATTTT.

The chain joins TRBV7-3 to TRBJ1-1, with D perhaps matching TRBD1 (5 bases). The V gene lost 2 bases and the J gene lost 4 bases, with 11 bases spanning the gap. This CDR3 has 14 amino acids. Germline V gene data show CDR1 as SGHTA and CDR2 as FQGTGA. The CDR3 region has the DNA TGTGCCAGCAGCTTAGGGGGGTCGGTCACTGAAGCTTTCTTT. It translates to CASSLGGSVTEAFF.